This TCR beta chain was captured in a study of identical twins. Germline V lookup: CDR1 SGDLS, CDR2 YYNGEE. Germline trimming cut 5 bases from V and 7 bases from J; bases unmatched to any gene: 4. The CDR3 has 12 amino acids. TCRdb redid the calling of the 5' RACE reads with MiXCR, one entry per CDR3 protein. The sample has some 1,700,000 distinct CDR3 sequences; less than 40% are singletons. The source of this sequence is a newborn girl in good health. The gene calls are TRBV9 and TRBJ1-1, with TRBD1 identical over 8 bases. Source material: cord blood. The CDR3 sequence: CASRPTGGEAFF. The CDR3 DNA follows: TGTGCCAGCAGACCTACAGGGGGTGAAGCTTTCTTT.